This entry is about one TCR beta chain. TCRdb analysed the 5' RACE reads with MiXCR anew, one entry per CDR3 protein. In the table there are 550,000 to 600,000 distinct CDR3 sequences, 17% of which are singletons. The data belong to a study of T-cell memory formation after mild COVID-19. Germline loops: CDR1 SGDLS, CDR2 YYNGEE. The junction had 5 bases not matched to a gene; V was cut back by 0 bases and J by 3 bases. The CDR3 is 15 residues long. The sequence was obtained from an adult woman who had mild COVID-19 (a few samples of this study predate the infection). Cell type and time point are not known. V is TRBV9 and J is TRBJ2-7, with 8 bases identical to TRBD2. Sequences were obtained from PBMCs or a T cell subset sorted from them (not recorded which). Written as DNA, the CDR3 is TGTGCCAGCAGCGTAGGGGTAGCGGGAAGCTACGAGCAGTACTTC. Protein: CASSVGVAGSYEQYF.